This TCR beta chain was retrieved from a study of OX40 agonist ivuxolimab in advanced cancers. Assay: immunoSEQ multiplex PCR; the TCRdb copy retains only in-frame clones and omits some. The data show 30,000 or so clones, approximately 89% seen once. Prior autoimmune disease or systemic immunosuppression barred patients. The sequence was collected from an adult with an advanced solid tumor such as melanoma, head and neck, liver or kidney cancer. The specimen comprised CD4+ or CD8+ T cells sorted from blood, sampled in a trial of the OX40 agonist ivuxolimab.

The CDR3 loop reads CASSAVGTSAPYNEQFF. The CDR3 DNA sequence: TGCGCCAGCAGCGCAGTCGGGACTAGCGCACCATACAATGAGCAGTTCTTC. This chain connects TRBV5-1 to TRBJ2-1; 10 nucleotides agree with TRBD2. The germline V gene encodes CDR1 SGHRS and CDR2 YFSETQ. V shed 4 bases and J 4 bases; nucleotides not matched to a gene: 11. This CDR3 comprises 17 residues.